A selection of T cell receptor beta chains follows, all from one sample in a study of T cell repertoires in cytomegalovirus infection. TCRdb redid the calling of the reads with MiXCR, one entry per CDR3 protein. The repertoire includes some 200,000 distinct CDR3 sequences, nearly 9.5% of them detected once, and about 4.6% sits in the top ten. The sample comprised PBMCs. The receptor set was obtained from a human donor in good health (CMV status not recorded). Some clones in this sample may be carry-over from other donors' samples. Both conserved end residues are part of each CDR3. D genes are given only for firm matches. Clone size is given for some rows only: seen once, a few or many times, or a class if the clone is expanded.

16	TRBJ2-5	many	TRBV4-3	-	CASSQDGTDPGETQYF	TGCGCCAGCAGCCAAGACGGAACAGACCCCGGGGAGACCCAGTACTTC
15	TRBJ1-1	many	TRBV12-3/TRBV12-4	TRBD1	CASSLGLTGATEAFF	TGTGCCAGCAGTTTGGGCCTGACAGGGGCCACTGAAGCTTTCTTT
14	TRBJ1-5	many	TRBV28	-	CASSFTGGVQPQHF	TGTGCCAGCAGTTTTACGGGGGGCGTGCAGCCCCAGCATTTT
15	TRBJ2-7	-	TRBV7-2	TRBD2	CASSLGPGGRYEQYF	TGTGCCAGCAGCTTAGGCCCGGGAGGGCGCTACGAGCAGTACTTC
15	TRBJ2-1	many	TRBV7-2	-	CASSPQWGAYNEQFF	TGTGCCAGCAGCCCCCAATGGGGGGCGTACAATGAGCAGTTCTTC
13	TRBJ2-3	many	TRBV12-3/TRBV12-4	-	CASRQATTDTQYF	TGTGCCAGCCGACAGGCTACAACAGATACGCAGTATTTT
15	TRBJ2-1	few	TRBV9	TRBD2	CASNARTSGNNEQFF	TGTGCCAGCAACGCTAGGACTAGCGGGAACAATGAGCAGTTCTTC
13	TRBJ1-2	many	TRBV7-9	-	CASITGRGYGYTF	TGTGCCAGCATCACCGGTAGAGGCTATGGCTACACCTTC
16	TRBJ2-5	many	TRBV7-2	TRBD2	CASSLGTSLIQETQYF	TGTGCCAGCAGCTTAGGGACTAGCCTAATCCAAGAGACCCAGTACTTC
19	TRBJ2-6	many	TRBV7-2	-	CASSKNPLPRGGGANVLTF	TGTGCCAGCAGCAAGAACCCTCTACCCAGAGGCGGTGGGGCCAACGTCCTGACTTTC
15	TRBJ2-7	few	TRBV29-1	TRBD2	CSVEGIREGAYEQYF	TGCAGCGTTGAAGGTATTCGGGAGGGGGCCTACGAGCAGTACTTC
19	TRBJ1-4	-	TRBV7-2	-	CASSLAPLRGSATNEKLFF	TGTGCCAGCAGCTTAGCGCCTTTGAGGGGGTCAGCAACTAATGAAAAACTGTTTTTT
16	TRBJ1-4	-	TRBV6-6	-	CASSSQGPATNEKLFF	TGTGCCAGCAGTTCTCAGGGCCCAGCAACTAATGAAAAACTGTTTTTT
13	TRBJ2-7	many	TRBV7-9	-	CASSSGSNYEQYF	TGTGCCAGCAGCTCCGGGTCGAACTACGAGCAGTACTTC
12	TRBJ2-7	few	TRBV19	-	CASSIGVSEQYF	TGTGCCAGTAGTATTGGGGTTTCCGAGCAGTACTTC
12	TRBJ1-5	-	TRBV19	-	CASKGLVKPQHF	TGTGCCAGTAAAGGACTTGTAAAGCCCCAGCATTTT
14	TRBJ2-7	many	TRBV7-8	TRBD1	CASSDRDRAYEQYF	TGTGCCAGCAGCGATAGGGACAGAGCCTACGAGCAGTACTTC
16	TRBJ2-5	many	TRBV7-2	-	CASSLRVSGNQETQYF	TGTGCCAGCAGCTTAAGAGTCTCTGGGAACCAAGAGACCCAGTACTTC
18	TRBJ2-1	many	TRBV6-1	TRBD1	CASNARRTGRNHHNEQFF	TGTGCCAGCAACGCACGACGGACAGGGAGGAACCACCACAATGAGCAGTTCTTC
16	TRBJ2-3	many	TRBV27	-	CASSPRTAYRTDTQYF	TGTGCCAGCAGTCCCCGGACGGCCTACCGCACAGATACGCAGTATTTT